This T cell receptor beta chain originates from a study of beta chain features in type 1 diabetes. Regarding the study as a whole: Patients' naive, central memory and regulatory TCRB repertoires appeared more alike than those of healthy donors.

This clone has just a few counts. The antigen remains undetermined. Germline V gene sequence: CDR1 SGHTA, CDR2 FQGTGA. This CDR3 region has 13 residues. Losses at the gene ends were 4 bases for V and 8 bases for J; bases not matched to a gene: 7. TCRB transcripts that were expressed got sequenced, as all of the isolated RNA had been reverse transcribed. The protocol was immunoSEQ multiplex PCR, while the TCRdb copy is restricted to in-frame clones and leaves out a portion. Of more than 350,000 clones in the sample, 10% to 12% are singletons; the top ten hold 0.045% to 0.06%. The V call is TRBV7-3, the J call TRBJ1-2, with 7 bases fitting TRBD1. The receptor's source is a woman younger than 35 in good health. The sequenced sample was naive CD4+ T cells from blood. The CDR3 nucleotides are TGTGCCAGCAGCTCGACAGGGTTGGGAGGCTACACCTTC. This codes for CASSSTGLGGYTF.